This T cell receptor (beta chain) was obtained from a study of T cell changes during pregnancy in multiple sclerosis (dated by TCRdb to between 2018 and 2021). About the investigation overall: Changes in the T cell repertoire over the course of pregnancy were examined in this study in women with multiple sclerosis.

As to this clone: The target of this receptor is not known. Base qualities are not recorded, but no much larger clone differs from it by a single base.

Sequences ENHRY (CDR1) and SYGVKD (CDR2) are obtained from the germline V gene. The CDR3 spans 14 residues, from the cysteine through the phenylalanine. The read is trimmed to its CDR3 DNA, 42 bases read in frame from base 1. Deletion took 7 bases off V and 0 bases off J, with a span of 12 bases between the germline ends. Library construction relied on the immunoSEQ multiplex PCR assay. TCRdb took this table from immuneACCESS and kept in-frame rearrangements with V and J called. Such tables lack part of the clones; where checked against another copy, unresolved V genes explain under half of the gap, and the rest is unexplained. The sample includes about 36,000 clones, with about 91% observed a single time. The leading ten clones occupy 10% to 12% of the sample.

The chain links TRBV10-3 with TRBJ1-1, with TRBD1 perhaps the D gene, on 6 matching bases. The clonotype originates from a female donor with multiple sclerosis, enrolled in a pregnancy study. This material consisted of CD8+ T cells from peripheral blood mononuclear cells, taken in the third trimester of pregnancy. The sequence in DNA is TGTGCCATCAAGCCGGACAGTTTGAACACTGAAGCTTTCTTT. Its translation reads: CAIKPDSLNTEAFF.